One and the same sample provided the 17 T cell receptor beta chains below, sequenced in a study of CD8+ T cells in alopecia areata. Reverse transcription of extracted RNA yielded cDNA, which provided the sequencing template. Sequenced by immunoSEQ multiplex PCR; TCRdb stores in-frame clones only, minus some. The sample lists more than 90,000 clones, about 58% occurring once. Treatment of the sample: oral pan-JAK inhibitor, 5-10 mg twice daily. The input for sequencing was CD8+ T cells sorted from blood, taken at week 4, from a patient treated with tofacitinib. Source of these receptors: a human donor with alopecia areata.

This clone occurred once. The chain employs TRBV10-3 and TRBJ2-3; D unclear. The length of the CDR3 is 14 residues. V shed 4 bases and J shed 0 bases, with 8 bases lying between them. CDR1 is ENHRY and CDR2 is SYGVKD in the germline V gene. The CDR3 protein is CAISVLSSTDTQYF. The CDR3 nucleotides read TGTGCCATCAGTGTACTTTCTAGCACAGATACGCAGTATTTT.

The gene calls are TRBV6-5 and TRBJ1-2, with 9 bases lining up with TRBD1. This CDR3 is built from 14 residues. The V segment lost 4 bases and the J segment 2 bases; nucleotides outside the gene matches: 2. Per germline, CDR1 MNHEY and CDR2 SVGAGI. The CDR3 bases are TGTGCCAGCAGTTGGGACAGGGAGAACTATGGCTACACCTTC. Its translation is CASSWDRENYGYTF.

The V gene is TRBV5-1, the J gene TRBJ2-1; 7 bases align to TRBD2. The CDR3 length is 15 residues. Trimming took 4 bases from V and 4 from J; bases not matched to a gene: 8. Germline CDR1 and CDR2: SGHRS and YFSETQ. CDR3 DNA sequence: TGCGCCAGCAGCACCTTAGCGGGTGGTTACAATGAGCAGTTCTTC. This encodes CASSTLAGGYNEQFF.

This CDR3 is CSVEDWVVYGYTF. In DNA form, the CDR3 reads TGCAGCGTTGAAGATTGGGTAGTTTATGGCTACACCTTC. The V and J genes are TRBV29-1 and TRBJ1-2; no firm D call. Trimming removed 0 bases at V and 5 bases at J, with 10 bases between. Germline V lookup: CDR1 SQVTM, CDR2 ANQGSEA. The CDR3 contains 13 residues.

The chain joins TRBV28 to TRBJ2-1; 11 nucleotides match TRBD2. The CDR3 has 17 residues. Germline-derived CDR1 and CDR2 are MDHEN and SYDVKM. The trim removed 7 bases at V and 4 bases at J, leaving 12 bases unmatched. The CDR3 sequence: CASTGRAGTSGYNEQFF. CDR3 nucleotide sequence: TGTGCCAGCACCGGACGGGCCGGGACTAGCGGTTACAATGAGCAGTTCTTC.

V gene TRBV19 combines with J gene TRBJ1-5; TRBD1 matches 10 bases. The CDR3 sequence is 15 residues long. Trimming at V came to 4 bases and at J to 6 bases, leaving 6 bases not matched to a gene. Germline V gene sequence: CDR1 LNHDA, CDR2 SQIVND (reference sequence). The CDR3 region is CASSNRTGGTQPQHF. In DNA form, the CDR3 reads TGTGCCAGTAGTAACCGGACAGGGGGAACTCAGCCCCAGCATTTT.

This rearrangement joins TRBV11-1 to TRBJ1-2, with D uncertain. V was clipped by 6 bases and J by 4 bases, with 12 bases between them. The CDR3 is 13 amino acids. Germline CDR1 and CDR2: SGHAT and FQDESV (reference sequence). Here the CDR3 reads CASSQADAYGYTF. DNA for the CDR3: TGTGCCAGCAGTCAAGCGGACGCCTATGGCTACACCTTC.

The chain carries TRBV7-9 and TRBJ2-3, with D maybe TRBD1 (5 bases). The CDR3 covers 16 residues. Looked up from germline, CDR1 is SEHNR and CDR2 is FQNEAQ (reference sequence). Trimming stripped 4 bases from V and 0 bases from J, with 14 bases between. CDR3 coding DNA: TGTGCCAGCAGCTCCAGGGTGTCAGCTAGCACAGATACGCAGTATTTT. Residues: CASSSRVSASTDTQYF.

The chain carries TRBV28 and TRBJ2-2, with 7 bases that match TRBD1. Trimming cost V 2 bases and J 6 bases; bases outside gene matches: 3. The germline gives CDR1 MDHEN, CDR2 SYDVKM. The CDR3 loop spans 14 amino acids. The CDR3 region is CASSLRGQAGELFF. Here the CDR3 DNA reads TGTGCCAGCAGTTTAAGGGGGCAGGCCGGGGAGCTGTTTTTT.

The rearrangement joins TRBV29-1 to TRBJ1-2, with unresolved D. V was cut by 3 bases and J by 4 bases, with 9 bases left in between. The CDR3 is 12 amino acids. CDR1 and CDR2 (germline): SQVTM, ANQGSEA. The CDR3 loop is CSVEWPPYGYTF. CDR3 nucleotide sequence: TGCAGCGTTGAGTGGCCGCCCTATGGCTACACCTTC.

Written as DNA, the CDR3 is TGCAGCCTTCGCACCTACAATGAGCAGTTCTTC. Its protein is CSLRTYNEQFF. V usage is TRBV29-1 and J usage is TRBJ2-1; no definite D call. The CDR3 runs to 11 residues. CDR1 and CDR2 (germline): SQVTM, ANQGSEA. V gave up 8 bases and J gave up 2 bases, with 7 bases separating them.

The CDR3 loop is CASSLATSGEETQYF. CDR3 DNA sequence: TGTGCCAGCAGCTTAGCGACTAGCGGGGAAGAGACCCAGTACTTC. This chain uses TRBV7-9 with TRBJ2-5; 11 nucleotides align to TRBD2. The CDR3 length is 15 residues. The V and J ends lost 0 bases and 3 bases, in that order; junction bases with no gene match: 0. Germline V gives CDR1 SEHNR, CDR2 FQNEAQ (reference sequence).

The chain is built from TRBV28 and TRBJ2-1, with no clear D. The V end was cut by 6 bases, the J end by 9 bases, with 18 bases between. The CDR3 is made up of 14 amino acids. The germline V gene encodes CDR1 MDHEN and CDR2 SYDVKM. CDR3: CASSPNNSPAEQFF. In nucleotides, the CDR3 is TGTGCCAGCAGCCCAAACAACTCCCCAGCTGAGCAGTTCTTC.

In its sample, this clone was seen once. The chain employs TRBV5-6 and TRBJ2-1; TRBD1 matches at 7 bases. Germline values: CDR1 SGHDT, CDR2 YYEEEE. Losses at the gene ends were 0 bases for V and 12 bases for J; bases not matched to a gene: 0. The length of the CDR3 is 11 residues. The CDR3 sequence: CASSLAGGQFF. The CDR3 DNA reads TGTGCCAGCAGCTTGGCAGGGGGGCAGTTCTTC. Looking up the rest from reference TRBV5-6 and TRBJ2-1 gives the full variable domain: DAGVTQSPTHLIKTRGQQVTLRCSPKSGHDTVSWYQQALGQGPQFIFQYYEEEERQRGNFPDRFSGHQFPNYSSELNVNALLLGDSALYLCASSLAGGQFFGPGTRLTVL.

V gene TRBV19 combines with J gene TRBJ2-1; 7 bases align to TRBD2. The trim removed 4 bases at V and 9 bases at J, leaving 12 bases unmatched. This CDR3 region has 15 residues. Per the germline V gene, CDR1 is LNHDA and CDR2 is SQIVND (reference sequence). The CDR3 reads CASSTGLPRVGEQFF. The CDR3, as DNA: TGTGCCAGTAGTACGGGACTACCGCGGGTCGGTGAGCAGTTCTTC.

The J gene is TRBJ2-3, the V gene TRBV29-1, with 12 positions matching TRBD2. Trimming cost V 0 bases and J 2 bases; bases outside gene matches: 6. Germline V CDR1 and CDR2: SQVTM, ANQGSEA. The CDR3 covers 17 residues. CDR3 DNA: TGCAGCGTTGAAGACGGACGGACTAGCGGGAACACAGATACGCAGTATTTT. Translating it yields CSVEDGRTSGNTDTQYF.

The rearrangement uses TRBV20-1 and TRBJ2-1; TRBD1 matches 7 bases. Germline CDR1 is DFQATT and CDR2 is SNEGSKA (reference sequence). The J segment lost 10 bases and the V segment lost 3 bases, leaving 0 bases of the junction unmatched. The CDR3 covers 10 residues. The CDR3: CSARTGEQFF. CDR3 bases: TGCAGTGCTAGGACAGGGGAGCAGTTCTTC.